These T cell receptor beta chains were read from a single sample in a study of cytomegalovirus exposure and HLA in healthy donors. TCRdb's table, derived via immunoSEQ multiplex PCR, lists solely in-frame clones and lacks some. The data hold more than 150,000 clones, with about four fifths observed a single time. Sequencing was done on a sample of PBMCs. These receptors all stem from a girl aged 5-17 years in good health and CMV-seropositive. Each CDR3 is given with its conserved first and last residue. D genes are given only for firm matches. Not every row has a clone size; where given, it reads once, few, many or a size class.

abundance: -
v_gene: TRBV6-6
d_gene: -
j_gene: TRBJ1-5
CDR3aa: CASSYADQPQHF
CDR3nt: TGTGCCAGCAGTTACGCAGATCAGCCCCAGCATTTT

abundance: -
v_gene: TRBV18
d_gene: TRBD1
j_gene: TRBJ2-7
CDR3aa: CASSPQGASSYEQYF
CDR3nt: TGTGCCAGCTCACCTCAGGGGGCGAGCTCCTACGAGCAGTACTTC

abundance: once
v_gene: TRBV4-1
d_gene: -
j_gene: TRBJ1-6
CDR3aa: CASSLGGDNSPLHF
CDR3nt: TGCGCCAGCAGCCTAGGGGGAGATAATTCACCCCTCCACTTT

abundance: -
v_gene: TRBV7-2
d_gene: TRBD1
j_gene: TRBJ1-2
CDR3aa: CASSPDRLGRGYTF
CDR3nt: TGTGCCAGCTCCCCGGACAGGCTAGGAAGAGGCTACACCTTC

abundance: once
v_gene: TRBV2
d_gene: -
j_gene: TRBJ1-3
CDR3aa: CASSPDRPNSGNTIYF
CDR3nt: TGTGCCAGCAGTCCGGACAGACCAAACTCTGGAAACACCATATATTTT

abundance: -
v_gene: TRBV4-1
d_gene: TRBD2
j_gene: TRBJ2-3
CDR3aa: CASSQVTSGDTQYF
CDR3nt: TGCGCCAGCAGCCAAGTGACTAGCGGCGATACGCAGTATTTT

abundance: -
v_gene: TRBV21-1
d_gene: -
j_gene: TRBJ1-5
CDR3aa: CASFIQGQVEQPQHF
CDR3nt: TGTGCCAGCTTTATTCAGGGGCAGGTTGAACAGCCCCAGCATTTT

abundance: once
v_gene: TRBV6-1
d_gene: TRBD1
j_gene: TRBJ1-2
CDR3aa: CASSPVDRGWYGYTF
CDR3nt: TGTGCCAGCTCCCCGGTTGACAGGGGATGGTATGGCTACACCTTC

abundance: -
v_gene: TRBV2
d_gene: -
j_gene: TRBJ1-1
CDR3aa: CASSGQMNTEAFF
CDR3nt: TGTGCCAGCAGTGGGCAGATGAACACTGAAGCTTTCTTT

abundance: -
v_gene: TRBV7-9
d_gene: -
j_gene: TRBJ1-6
CDR3aa: CASTRGGAAGSPLHF
CDR3nt: TGTGCCAGCACCCGAGGGGGGGCGGCGGGTTCACCCCTCCACTTT

abundance: few
v_gene: TRBV5-6
d_gene: TRBD1
j_gene: TRBJ2-2
CDR3aa: CASSRRDRTTNTGELFF
CDR3nt: TGTGCCAGCAGCCGCCGGGACAGAACAACAAACACCGGGGAGCTGTTTTTT

abundance: -
v_gene: TRBV5-5
d_gene: TRBD1
j_gene: TRBJ1-1
CDR3aa: CASSSFPMDRGNTEAFF
CDR3nt: TGTGCCAGCAGCTCCTTCCCCATGGACAGGGGGAACACTGAAGCTTTCTTT

abundance: -
v_gene: TRBV15
d_gene: -
j_gene: TRBJ1-3
CDR3aa: CATSSRQESTIYF
CDR3nt: TGTGCCACCAGCAGCAGACAGGAGTCCACCATATATTTT

abundance: -
v_gene: TRBV19
d_gene: TRBD1
j_gene: TRBJ2-5
CDR3aa: CASSIGDRGTATQYF
CDR3nt: TGTGCCAGTAGTATAGGGGACAGGGGGACCGCGACCCAGTACTTC

abundance: few
v_gene: TRBV18
d_gene: -
j_gene: TRBJ1-4
CDR3aa: CASSPWAQGGEKLFF
CDR3nt: TGTGCCAGCTCACCATGGGCGCAGGGAGGAGAAAAACTGTTTTTT

abundance: -
v_gene: TRBV12-5
d_gene: TRBD1
j_gene: TRBJ1-6
CDR3aa: CASGPHLSGTGYNSPLHF
CDR3nt: TGTGCTAGTGGTCCACATCTGAGCGGGACAGGGTATAATTCACCCCTCCACTTT

abundance: -
v_gene: TRBV7-9
d_gene: -
j_gene: TRBJ1-1
CDR3aa: CASSLASGGAFF
CDR3nt: TGTGCCAGCAGCTTAGCATCGGGTGGAGCTTTCTTT

abundance: -
v_gene: TRBV7-9
d_gene: -
j_gene: TRBJ1-4
CDR3aa: CASSLFANEKLFF
CDR3nt: TGTGCCAGCAGCTTATTCGCTAATGAAAAACTGTTTTTT

abundance: few
v_gene: TRBV21-1
d_gene: -
j_gene: TRBJ2-1
CDR3aa: CASSKLRPPSYNEQFF
CDR3nt: TGTGCCAGCAGCAAACTCAGGCCGCCCTCCTACAATGAGCAGTTCTTC

abundance: -
v_gene: TRBV4-3
d_gene: -
j_gene: TRBJ1-1
CDR3aa: CASSQDPGRANTEAFF
CDR3nt: TGCGCCAGCAGCCAAGACCCCGGCAGGGCCAACACTGAAGCTTTCTTT

abundance: -
v_gene: TRBV6-6
d_gene: -
j_gene: TRBJ1-3
CDR3aa: CASSSGSGNTIYF
CDR3nt: TGTGCCAGCAGTTCAGGATCTGGAAACACCATATATTTT

abundance: -
v_gene: TRBV7-2
d_gene: TRBD2
j_gene: TRBJ2-4
CDR3aa: CASSLRGAGAKNIQYF
CDR3nt: TGTGCCAGCAGCCTGCGGGGGGCAGGGGCCAAAAACATTCAGTACTTC

abundance: -
v_gene: TRBV6-1
d_gene: TRBD2
j_gene: TRBJ2-2
CDR3aa: CASSLTSGGTGELFF
CDR3nt: TGTGCCAGCAGCCTCACTAGCGGGGGGACCGGGGAGCTGTTTTTT

abundance: -
v_gene: TRBV11-3
d_gene: TRBD2
j_gene: TRBJ2-3
CDR3aa: CASSSGSSGGNTDTQYF
CDR3nt: TGTGCCAGCAGCTCAGGGTCTAGCGGGGGGAACACAGATACGCAGTATTTT

abundance: -
v_gene: TRBV2
d_gene: -
j_gene: TRBJ1-5
CDR3aa: CASSEWGQQPQHF
CDR3nt: TGTGCCAGCAGTGAATGGGGACAACAGCCCCAGCATTTT

abundance: -
v_gene: TRBV9
d_gene: -
j_gene: TRBJ1-1
CDR3aa: CASSVRPTPDTEAFF
CDR3nt: TGTGCCAGCAGCGTGCGTCCAACTCCGGACACTGAAGCTTTCTTT

abundance: -
v_gene: TRBV18
d_gene: TRBD1
j_gene: TRBJ1-5
CDR3aa: CASSPGTANQPQHF
CDR3nt: TGTGCCAGCTCACCCGGGACAGCTAATCAGCCCCAGCATTTT

abundance: -
v_gene: TRBV7-2
d_gene: -
j_gene: TRBJ2-3
CDR3aa: CASSQQSSAAPDTQYF
CDR3nt: TGTGCCAGCAGCCAACAGAGTAGCGCGGCGCCAGATACGCAGTATTTT

abundance: -
v_gene: TRBV27
d_gene: -
j_gene: TRBJ1-4
CDR3aa: CASRRQGPNEKLFF
CDR3nt: TGTGCCAGCAGGCGGCAGGGCCCTAATGAAAAACTGTTTTTT

abundance: -
v_gene: TRBV4-1
d_gene: -
j_gene: TRBJ1-1
CDR3aa: CASSQDPLRGAGTEAFF
CDR3nt: TGCGCCAGCAGCCAAGATCCCCTGCGGGGCGCGGGCACTGAAGCTTTCTTT

abundance: once
v_gene: TRBV4-1
d_gene: TRBD1
j_gene: TRBJ1-5
CDR3aa: CASREAGGIGNQPQHF
CDR3nt: TGCGCCAGCAGAGAGGCAGGGGGGATTGGCAATCAGCCCCAGCATTTT

abundance: -
v_gene: TRBV5-8
d_gene: -
j_gene: TRBJ2-3
CDR3aa: CIGRSDTQYF
CDR3nt: TGTATCGGTCGGTCGGATACGCAGTATTTT

abundance: -
v_gene: TRBV28
d_gene: TRBD2
j_gene: TRBJ2-5
CDR3aa: CASSPPGLAGEIQETQYF
CDR3nt: TGTGCCAGCAGTCCTCCGGGACTAGCGGGGGAAATACAAGAGACCCAGTACTTC

abundance: -
v_gene: TRBV5-1
d_gene: TRBD2
j_gene: TRBJ2-1
CDR3aa: CASSSGGTSGGANEQFF
CDR3nt: TGCGCCAGCAGCTCCGGCGGGACTAGCGGGGGGGCTAATGAGCAGTTCTTC

abundance: -
v_gene: TRBV6-5
d_gene: -
j_gene: TRBJ1-5
CDR3aa: CASSLSPDGGGQPQHF
CDR3nt: TGTGCCAGCAGTTTGTCCCCGGACGGGGGAGGTCAGCCCCAGCATTTT

abundance: -
v_gene: TRBV5-1
d_gene: TRBD2
j_gene: TRBJ2-1
CDR3aa: CASSTRGDPGNEQFF
CDR3nt: TGCGCCAGCAGCACCCGGGGGGACCCCGGGAATGAGCAGTTCTTC

abundance: -
v_gene: TRBV10-3
d_gene: -
j_gene: TRBJ1-1
CDR3aa: CAISEIRGRTEAFF
CDR3nt: TGTGCCATCAGTGAGATCAGGGGAAGGACTGAAGCTTTCTTT

abundance: -
v_gene: TRBV28
d_gene: TRBD1
j_gene: TRBJ2-2
CDR3aa: CASRKHGTGDTGELFF
CDR3nt: TGTGCCAGCAGAAAACACGGGACAGGGGACACCGGGGAGCTGTTTTTT

abundance: -
v_gene: TRBV6-1
d_gene: TRBD1
j_gene: TRBJ1-4
CDR3aa: CASSTGGADEKLFF
CDR3nt: TGTGCCAGCAGTACAGGGGGCGCGGATGAAAAACTGTTTTTT